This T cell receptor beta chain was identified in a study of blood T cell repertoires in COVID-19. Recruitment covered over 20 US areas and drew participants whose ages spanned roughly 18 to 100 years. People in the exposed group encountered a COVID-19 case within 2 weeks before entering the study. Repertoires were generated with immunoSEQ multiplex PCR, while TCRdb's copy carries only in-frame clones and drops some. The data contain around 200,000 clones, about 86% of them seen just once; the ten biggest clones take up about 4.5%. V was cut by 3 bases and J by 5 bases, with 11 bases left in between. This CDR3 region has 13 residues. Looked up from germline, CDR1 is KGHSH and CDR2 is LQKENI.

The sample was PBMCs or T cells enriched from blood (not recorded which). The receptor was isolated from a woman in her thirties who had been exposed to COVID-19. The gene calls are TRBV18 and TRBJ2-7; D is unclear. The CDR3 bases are TGTGCCAGCTCACCCTCGGAGTGGGACGAGCAGTACTTC. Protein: CASSPSEWDEQYF.